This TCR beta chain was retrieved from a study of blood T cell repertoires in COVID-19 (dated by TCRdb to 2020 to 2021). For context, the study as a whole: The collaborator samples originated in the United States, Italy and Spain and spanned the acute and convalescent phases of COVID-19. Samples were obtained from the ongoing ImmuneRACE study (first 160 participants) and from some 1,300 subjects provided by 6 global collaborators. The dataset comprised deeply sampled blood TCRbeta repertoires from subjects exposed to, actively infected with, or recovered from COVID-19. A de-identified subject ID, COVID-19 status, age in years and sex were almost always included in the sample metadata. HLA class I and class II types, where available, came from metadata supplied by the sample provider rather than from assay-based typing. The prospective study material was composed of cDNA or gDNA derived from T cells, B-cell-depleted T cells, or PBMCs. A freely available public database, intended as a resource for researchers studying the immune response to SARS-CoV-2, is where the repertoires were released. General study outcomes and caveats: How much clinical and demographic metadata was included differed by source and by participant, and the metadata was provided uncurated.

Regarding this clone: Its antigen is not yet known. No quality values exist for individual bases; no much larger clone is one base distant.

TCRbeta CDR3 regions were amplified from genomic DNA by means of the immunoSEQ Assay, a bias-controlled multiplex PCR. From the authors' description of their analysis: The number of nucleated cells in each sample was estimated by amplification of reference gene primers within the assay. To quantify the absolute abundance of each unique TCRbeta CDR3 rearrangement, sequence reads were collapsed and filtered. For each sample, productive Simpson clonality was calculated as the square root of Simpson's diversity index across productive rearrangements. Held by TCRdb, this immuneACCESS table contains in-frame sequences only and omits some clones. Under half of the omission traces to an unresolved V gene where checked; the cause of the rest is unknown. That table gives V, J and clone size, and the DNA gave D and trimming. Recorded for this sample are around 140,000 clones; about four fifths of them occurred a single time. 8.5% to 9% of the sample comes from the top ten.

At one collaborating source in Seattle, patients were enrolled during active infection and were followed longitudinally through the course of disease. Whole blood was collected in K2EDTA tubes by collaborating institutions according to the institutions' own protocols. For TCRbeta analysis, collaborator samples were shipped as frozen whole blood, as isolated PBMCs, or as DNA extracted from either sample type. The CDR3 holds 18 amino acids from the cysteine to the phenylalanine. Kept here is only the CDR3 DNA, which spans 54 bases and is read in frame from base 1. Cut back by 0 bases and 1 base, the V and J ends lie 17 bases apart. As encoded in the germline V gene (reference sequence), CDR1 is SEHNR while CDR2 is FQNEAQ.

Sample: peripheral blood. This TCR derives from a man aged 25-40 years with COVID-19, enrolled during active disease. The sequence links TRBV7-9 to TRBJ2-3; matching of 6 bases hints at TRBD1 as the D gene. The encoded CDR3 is CASSLAPTRAGGTDTQYF. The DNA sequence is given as TGTGCCAGCAGCTTAGCCCCTACTCGGGCAGGGGGCACAGATACGCAGTATTTT.